These 5 T cell receptor beta chains originate from one sample sequenced in a study of CD8 T cells in Susac syndrome. Reverse transcription of roughly 0.5 to 1 ug RNA was carried out with random hexamers. From the immunoSEQ multiplex PCR reads, TCRdb called clonotypes with MiXCR, one entry per CDR3 protein. The sample records approximately 190,000 distinct CDR3 sequences, 95% being singletons. Sequenced input: CD8+ T cells from PBMCs. The receptors stem from a human donor with Susac syndrome.

The chain is built from TRBV9 and TRBJ1-1; tentatively, D is TRBD1 (5 bases). Germline V lookup: CDR1 SGDLS, CDR2 YYNGEE. This CDR3 has 17 amino acids. V was pared by 0 bases and J by 4 bases, with 19 bases between. The CDR3 protein is CASSVDLLTGTFTEAFF. In DNA form, the CDR3 reads TGTGCCAGCAGCGTAGACCTCCTCACCGGGACCTTCACTGAAGCTTTCTTT.

This chain joins TRBV5-1 and TRBJ1-1, with unresolved D. Germline CDR1 is SGHRS and CDR2 is YFSETQ. V lost 1 base to trimming and J lost 0 bases, with 10 bases between them. The CDR3 has 15 residues. Here the CDR3 reads CASSLSQALNTEAFF. The CDR3 coding sequence is TGCGCCAGCAGCTTGAGTCAGGCTTTGAACACTGAAGCTTTCTTT.

This clonotype was counted once. V and J are TRBV9 and TRBJ1-2; D perhaps matches TRBD1 (5 bases). V shed 0 bases and J shed 5 bases, with 14 bases lying between them. The germline CDR1 and CDR2 sequences are SGDLS and YYNGEE. The CDR3 extends over 15 amino acids. The chain's CDR3 is CASSVVAGSSYGYTF. CDR3 sequence (DNA): TGTGCCAGCAGCGTAGTCGCAGGGTCCTCGTATGGCTACACCTTC.

V usage is TRBV18 and J usage is TRBJ2-3; D is possibly TRBD2 (6 bases). Germline V gene data show CDR1 as KGHSH and CDR2 as LQKENI. CDR3 size: 15 residues. Trimming took 0 bases from V and 0 from J, leaving 7 bases between them. The CDR3 DNA is TGTGCCAGCTCACCACCGGGGGGAAGCACAGATACGCAGTATTTT. Its translation: CASSPPGGSTDTQYF.

The chain links TRBV12-3 or TRBV12-4 to TRBJ1-1; 7 bases match TRBD1. The ends lost 6 bases at V and 7 bases at J; junction bases unmatched: 11. The CDR3 consists of 14 residues. The CDR3 DNA reads as TGTGCCAGCAGCCTCCCGGGACAGCCAGATGAAGCTTTCTTT. Its protein is CASSLPGQPDEAFF.